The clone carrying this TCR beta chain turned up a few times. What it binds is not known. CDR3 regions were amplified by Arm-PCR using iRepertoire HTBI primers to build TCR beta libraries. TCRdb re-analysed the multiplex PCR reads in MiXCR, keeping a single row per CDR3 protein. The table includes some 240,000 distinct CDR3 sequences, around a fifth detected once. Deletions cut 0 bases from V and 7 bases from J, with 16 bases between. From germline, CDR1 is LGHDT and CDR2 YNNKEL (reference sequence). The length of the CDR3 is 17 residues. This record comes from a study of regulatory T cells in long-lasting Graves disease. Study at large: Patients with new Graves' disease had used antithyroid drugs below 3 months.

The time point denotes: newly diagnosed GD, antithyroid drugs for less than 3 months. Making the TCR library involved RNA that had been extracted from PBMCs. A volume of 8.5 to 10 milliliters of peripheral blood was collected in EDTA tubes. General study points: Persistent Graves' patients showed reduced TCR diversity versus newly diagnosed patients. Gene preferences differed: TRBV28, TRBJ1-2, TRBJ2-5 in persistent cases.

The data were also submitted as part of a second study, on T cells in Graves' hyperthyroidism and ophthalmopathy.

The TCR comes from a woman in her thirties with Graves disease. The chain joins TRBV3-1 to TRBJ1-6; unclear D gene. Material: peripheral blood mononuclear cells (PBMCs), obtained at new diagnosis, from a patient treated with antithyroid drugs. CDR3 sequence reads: CASSQDVGQVRNSPLHF. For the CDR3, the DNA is TGTGCCAGCAGCCAAGATGTCGGGCAGGTTAGGAATTCACCCCTCCACTTT.